The 29 T cell receptor beta chains given below trace back to one sample, sequenced in a study of blood T cell repertoires in COVID-19. The table came from immunoSEQ multiplex PCR; TCRdb's copy has only in-frame clones and leaves some out. This table holds around 100,000 clones, over 85% found once. Source material: peripheral blood. These receptors were collected from a woman aged 50 to 60 with COVID-19, enrolled during active disease.

The chain couples TRBV11-2 to TRBJ2-1; the match to TRBD2 covers 9 bases. CDR1 is SGHAT, CDR2 FQNNGV, per germline. With 0 bases clipped from V and 10 bases from J, the junction kept 7 bases outside the gene matches. The length of the CDR3 is 15 residues. The CDR3 loop reads CASSLDGGGAREQFF. The CDR3 DNA sequence: TGTGCCAGCAGCTTAGATGGCGGGGGGGCCAGAGAGCAGTTCTTC.

The chain has TRBV19 and TRBJ2-3; 9 positions match TRBD2. J was trimmed by 2 bases and V by 6 bases; bases with no gene match: 15. Germline V CDR1 and CDR2: LNHDA, SQIVND (reference sequence). This CDR3 comprises 18 residues. CDR3 in amino acids: CASRPLSGGSSFTDTQYF. CDR3 DNA sequence: TGTGCCAGTAGACCTCTCAGCGGGGGGTCTTCTTTCACAGATACGCAGTATTTT.

The chain couples TRBV7-8 to TRBJ1-5, with a possible D match to TRBD1 (5 bases). This CDR3 has 14 amino acids. CDR1 is SGHVS, CDR2 FQNEAQ, per germline. V was shortened by 8 bases and J by 4 bases, with 15 bases between the two germline ends. The CDR3 region has the DNA TGTGCCAGCCGAGCGGGTCAGGGAAATCAGCCCCAGCATTTT. Its translation: CASRAGQGNQPQHF.

The chain couples TRBV24-1 to TRBJ2-3, with 9 bases lining up with TRBD1. Germline-derived CDR1 and CDR2 are KGHDR and SFDVKD. This CDR3 contains 19 residues. With V trimmed by 3 bases and J by 2 bases, 14 bases remained unmatched. Here the CDR3 DNA reads TGTGCCACCAGTGATCCACATCTAAGACAGGGGGAAAACACAGATACGCAGTATTTT. It encodes CATSDPHLRQGENTDTQYF.

The chain uses TRBV3-1 (or the pseudogene TRBV3-2) and TRBJ1-4; possible D gene TRBD1, 5 bases. The V end was cut by 5 bases, the J end by 0 bases, with 10 bases between. CDR3 length equals 15 residues. Germline CDR1 reads LGHDT; CDR2 reads YNNKEL (reference sequence). The DNA for the CDR3 is TGTGCCAGCAGCTACAGGATTGCAACTAATGAAAAACTGTTTTTT. Its translation: CASSYRIATNEKLFF.

V and J are TRBV5-1 and TRBJ1-2; the match to TRBD1 covers 11 bases. V dropped 4 bases and J dropped 4; count of bases not matched to a gene: 9. CDR1 and CDR2 from the germline V gene are SGHRS and YFSETQ. This CDR3 is 16 amino acids long. The CDR3 region is CASSGGTGGTLYGYTF. The CDR3 coding sequence is TGCGCCAGCAGCGGAGGGACAGGGGGTACCCTCTATGGCTACACCTTC.

The table lists this clone with a count of one. This chain connects TRBV19 to TRBJ1-2; D not resolved. This CDR3 contains 12 residues. The ends were cut back, 8 bases at V and 4 bases at J, with 11 bases in the middle. Germline CDR1 reads LNHDA; CDR2 reads SQIVND (reference sequence). CDR3 in amino acids: CASETRSYGYTF. Written as DNA, the CDR3 is TGTGCCAGTGAGACAAGAAGCTATGGCTACACCTTC.

In its sample, this clone was seen once. This chain uses TRBV2 with TRBJ2-3; D is perhaps TRBD2 (6 bases). The ends were cut back, 0 bases at V and 6 bases at J, with 13 bases in the middle. This CDR3 is 15 amino acids long. CDR1 is SNHLY, CDR2 FYNNEI, per germline. The CDR3 DNA follows: TGTGCCAGCAGTGAAGCGGGAATTCGGGGGGATACGCAGTATTTT. Translating gives CASSEAGIRGDTQYF.

This clone was observed a handful of times. The chain carries TRBV5-1 and TRBJ2-3; perhaps TRBD1 as D (6 bases). Trimming removed 4 bases from V and 2 bases from J, with 17 bases in between. This CDR3 has 16 residues. Germline CDR1 is SGHRS and CDR2 is YFSETQ. CDR3 DNA: TGCGCCAGCAGCCTCGGTTTGAGACAGGCCACAGATACGCAGTATTTT. Amino acid sequence: CASSLGLRQATDTQYF.

The chain employs TRBV4-1 and TRBJ1-1, with a possible D match to TRBD1 (5 bases). The germline V gene encodes CDR1 MGHRA and CDR2 YSYEKL. This CDR3 has 16 amino acids. Trimming removed 6 bases at V and 5 bases at J, with 22 bases between. CDR3 amino acids: CASRYNRGHPWTEAFF. The CDR3 DNA follows: TGCGCCAGCAGGTATAACCGAGGACATCCGTGGACTGAAGCTTTCTTT.

The chain has TRBV7-2 and TRBJ1-1; D not resolved. V was trimmed by 2 bases and J by 4 bases, leaving 5 bases between them. CDR3 length equals 12 residues. Germline V gives CDR1 SGHTA, CDR2 FQGNSA. CDR3 nucleotide sequence: TGTGCCAGCAGCTTAATGGCCACTGAAGCTTTCTTT. Its protein product is CASSLMATEAFF.

The chain uses TRBV28 and TRBJ2-2; D is ambiguous. Trimming pared 2 bases from V and 7 bases from J, leaving 5 bases between. Germline loops: CDR1 MDHEN, CDR2 SYDVKM. The CDR3 runs 12 residues. The CDR3 nucleotides are TGTGCCAGCAGTTTAACAGACGGGGAGCTGTTTTTT. This sequence encodes CASSLTDGELFF.

V is TRBV11-3 and J is TRBJ1-3; D perhaps matches TRBD1 (5 bases). Per germline, CDR1 SGHNT and CDR2 YENEEA. The CDR3 runs to 13 residues. Deletions cut 3 bases from V and 6 bases from J, with 9 bases between. The CDR3 sequence is CASSFPGVNTIYF. The CDR3 bases are TGTGCCAGCAGCTTCCCGGGGGTAAACACCATATATTTT.

The chain employs TRBV2 and TRBJ2-3; TRBD1 matches 7 bases. Trimming removed 5 bases from V and 3 bases from J; junction bases left unmatched: 2. Germline V lookup: CDR1 SNHLY, CDR2 FYNNEI. The CDR3 extends over 13 amino acids. CDR3 region: CASSRQGTDTQYF. Written as DNA, the CDR3 is TGTGCCAGCAGTAGACAGGGAACAGATACGCAGTATTTT.

J is TRBJ1-2 and V is TRBV7-9; the D gene is possibly TRBD1 (5 bases). CDR3 size: 16 residues. Trimming removed 8 bases at V and 8 bases at J, with 27 bases between. Germline V gene lookup returns CDR1 SEHNR and CDR2 FQNEAQ (reference sequence). The DNA for the CDR3 is TGTGCCAGCTCCCAGGGCGCAGGTCGCAATTCGTGGGGCTACACCTTC. Its translation is CASSQGAGRNSWGYTF.

The chain combines TRBV7-8 with TRBJ2-1; 7 bases align to TRBD2. V shed 1 base, J shed 5 bases, and the junction held 5 bases outside the gene matches. The CDR3 loop spans 15 amino acids. CDR1 and CDR2 from the germline V gene are SGHVS and FQNEAQ. DNA for the CDR3: TGTGCCAGCAGCTTAGTCTTTGGGGGGGACAATGAGCAGTTCTTC. This gives the protein CASSLVFGGDNEQFF.

The genes are TRBV3-1 (or the pseudogene TRBV3-2) and TRBJ2-2, with 7 bases that match TRBD1. The CDR3 is made up of 14 amino acids. V was pared by 4 bases and J by 4 bases, with 3 bases of the junction left unmatched. The germline gives CDR1 LGHDT, CDR2 YNNKEL (reference sequence). The CDR3 sequence: CASSRDRATGELFF. The CDR3, as DNA: TGTGCCAGCAGCCGCGACAGGGCCACCGGGGAGCTGTTTTTT.

V is TRBV24-1 and J is TRBJ2-3; 9 bases map to TRBD2. The V gene end was trimmed by 7 bases and the J gene end by 2 bases; junction bases not matched to a gene: 15. The CDR3 contains 18 residues. Germline loops: CDR1 KGHDR, CDR2 SFDVKD. In nucleotides, the CDR3 is TGTGCCACCAGCTCACCATCAAGGAGCGGGGGGAACACAGATACGCAGTATTTT. Translated: CATSSPSRSGGNTDTQYF.

V and J are TRBV13 and TRBJ2-7; TRBD2 might be the D (6 bases). V dropped 5 bases and J dropped 4 bases, with 15 bases sitting between them. Germline CDR1 PRHDT, CDR2 FYEKMQ (reference sequence). CDR3 size: 14 residues. This chain's CDR3 is CASSQASVLYEQYV. The CDR3 coding sequence is TGTGCCAGCAGCCAGGCTAGCGTGCTATACGAGCAGTACGTC.

The chain has TRBV9 and TRBJ1-2, with 8 bases lining up with TRBD1. V shed 2 bases, J shed 8 bases, and the junction held 8 bases outside the gene matches. CDR3 size: 14 residues. Germline CDR1 SGDLS, CDR2 YYNGEE. CDR3 sequence reads: CASSVDRGMWGYTF. CDR3 nucleotide sequence: TGTGCCAGCAGCGTTGACAGGGGTATGTGGGGCTACACCTTC.

This rearrangement joins TRBV7-9 to TRBJ1-6; unclear D gene. The germline gives CDR1 SEHNR, CDR2 FQNEAQ (reference sequence). The CDR3 sequence is 14 residues long. The V and J ends lost 5 bases and 2 bases respectively, with 7 bases between them. CDR3 sequence (DNA): TGTGCCAGCAGCCCCCACACCTATAATTCACCCCTCCACTTT. This translates into CASSPHTYNSPLHF.

The chain is built from TRBV3-1 (or the pseudogene TRBV3-2) and TRBJ2-2; D perhaps matches TRBD2 (6 bases). Germline CDR1 reads LGHDT; CDR2 reads YNNKEL (reference sequence). V was shortened by 8 bases and J by 2 bases, with 12 bases between the two germline ends. There are 14 residues in the CDR3. The CDR3 reads CASRAGLNTGELFF. The CDR3 bases are TGTGCCAGCCGGGCGGGACTCAACACCGGGGAGCTGTTTTTT.

This clone was recorded only once. This sequence joins TRBV14 and TRBJ2-2; perhaps TRBD2 as D (7 bases). The CDR3 sequence is 14 residues long. Per germline, CDR1 SGHDN and CDR2 FVKESK. V lost 3 bases and J lost 6, with 11 bases in between. For the CDR3, the DNA is TGTGCCAGCAGCCATGGGGGGGCATCCGGGGAGCTGTTTTTT. Amino acids: CASSHGGASGELFF. The whole variable domain, filled in from reference TRBV14 and TRBJ2-2, reads EAGVTQFPSHSVIEKGQTVTLRCDPISGHDNLYWYRRVMGKEIKFLLHFVKESKQDESGMPNNRFLAERTGGTYSTLKVQPAELEDSGVYFCASSHGGASGELFFGEGSRLTVL.

This sequence joins TRBV2 and TRBJ2-1; D is ambiguous. Germline V CDR1 and CDR2: SNHLY, FYNNEI. V was pared by 5 bases and J by 6 bases, with 8 bases between. The CDR3 loop spans 12 amino acids. The CDR3, as DNA: TGTGCCAGCAGTATCACGCGCAATGAGCAGTTCTTC. This translates into CASSITRNEQFF.

The table lists this clone with a count of one. The J gene is TRBJ2-1, the V gene TRBV13, with TRBD2 identical over 10 bases. J gave up 4 bases and V 11 bases, and 5 bases lay outside the gene matches. CDR3 length equals 13 residues. The germline V gene encodes CDR1 PRHDT and CDR2 FYEKMQ (reference sequence). CDR3 coding DNA: TGTGCCCAGAGGACTAGCGGATACAATGAGCAGTTCTTC. Translated: CAQRTSGYNEQFF.

The rearrangement joins TRBV4-3 to TRBJ2-3, with 8 nucleotides matching TRBD2. V was clipped by 1 base and J by 1 base; unmatched bases: 4. The germline CDR1 and CDR2 sequences are LGHNA and YSLEER. This CDR3 is built from 16 residues. CDR3 nucleotides: TGCGCCAGCAGCCAAGTAGCAGCGGGGGGCACAGATACGCAGTATTTT. Its protein product is CASSQVAAGGTDTQYF.

CDR3 in amino acids: CASSRSVTGEQYF. Written as DNA, the CDR3 is TGTGCCAGCAGCCGTAGTGTAACGGGCGAGCAGTACTTC. This chain links TRBV28 with TRBJ2-7; no definite D call. Looked up from germline, CDR1 is MDHEN and CDR2 is SYDVKM. CDR3 length: 13 amino acids. V lost 6 bases and J lost 6, with 15 bases in between.

The V and J genes are TRBV5-1 and TRBJ1-2, with 11 bases that match TRBD1. Per germline, CDR1 SGHRS and CDR2 YFSETQ. Unmatched junction bases numbered 8, after V lost 1 base and J lost 3 bases. The CDR3 contains 17 residues. CDR3 DNA sequence: TGCGCCAGCAGCTTGAAAGCGGGGACAGGGGGACACTATGGCTACACCTTC. It specifies CASSLKAGTGGHYGYTF.

This clone was picked up one time. For the CDR3, the DNA is TGTGCCAGCAGCGTAGGCCCCGGGACACCCAATGAGCAGTTCTTC. This codes for CASSVGPGTPNEQFF. The rearrangement links TRBV9 to TRBJ2-1; tentatively, D is TRBD1 (6 bases). Trimming took off 0 bases at V and 6 bases at J, with 13 bases between the two ends. The CDR3 covers 15 residues. Germline CDR1 SGDLS, CDR2 YYNGEE.